This entry describes one TCR beta chain. This sample was taken from a study of blood T cells in healthy people across ages. It was with a sample-barcoded 5' primer and a J-beta primer mix that a second PCR of roughly 6 to 12 cycles was run. MiXCR, run by TCRdb on the 5' RACE reads, gives a single entry per CDR3 protein. In the table there are about 760,000 distinct CDR3 sequences, 56% of which are singletons. The CDR3 consists of 15 residues. Trimming at V came to 4 bases and at J to 4 bases, leaving 7 bases not matched to a gene. Germline V gene sequence: CDR1 MDHEN, CDR2 SYDVKM. This chain connects TRBV28 to TRBJ2-1; 7 positions match TRBD1. The sequenced sample was blood. This TCR derives from a man aged 35-49 years in good health. The CDR3 region is CASSSHRGPYNEQFF. CDR3 nucleotides: TGTGCCAGCAGTTCTCACAGGGGACCTTACAATGAGCAGTTCTTC.